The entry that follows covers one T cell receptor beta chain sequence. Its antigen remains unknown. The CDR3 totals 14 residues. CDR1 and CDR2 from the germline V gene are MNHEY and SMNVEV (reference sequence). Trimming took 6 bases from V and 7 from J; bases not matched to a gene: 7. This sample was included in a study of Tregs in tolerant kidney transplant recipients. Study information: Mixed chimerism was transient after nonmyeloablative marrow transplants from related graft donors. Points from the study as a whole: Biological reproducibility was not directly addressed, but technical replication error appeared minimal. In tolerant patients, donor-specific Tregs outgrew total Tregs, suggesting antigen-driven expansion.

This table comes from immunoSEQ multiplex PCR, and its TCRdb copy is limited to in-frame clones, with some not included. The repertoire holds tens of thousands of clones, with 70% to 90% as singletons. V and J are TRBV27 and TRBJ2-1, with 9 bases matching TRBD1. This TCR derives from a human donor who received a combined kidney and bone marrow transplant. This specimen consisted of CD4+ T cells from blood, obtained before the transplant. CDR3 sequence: CASRTGGLWNEQFF. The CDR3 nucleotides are TGTGCCAGCAGGACAGGGGGTCTGTGGAATGAGCAGTTCTTC.